Below, one T cell receptor beta chain is given with its context. Time point described: persistent/refractory GD, antithyroid drugs over 5 years with positive TRAb. The TCR library was made from RNA extracted from PBMCs. According to the study, TCR beta libraries were built with iRepertoire HTBI primers and CDR3-region Arm-PCR. TCRdb itself ran the multiplex PCR reads through MiXCR, one entry per CDR3 protein. The sample shows fewer than 550,000 distinct CDR3 sequences, 20% to 25% of them seen only once. CDR3 length: 13 amino acids. Germline loops: CDR1 MGHRA, CDR2 YSYEKL. The V gene lost 4 bases and the J gene lost 4 bases, with 10 bases spanning the gap. The data were obtained in a study of regulatory T cells in long-lasting Graves disease.

This TCR was sampled from a female donor with Graves disease. Material: peripheral blood mononuclear cells (PBMCs), obtained when the disease was refractory, from a patient treated with antithyroid drugs. The chain has TRBV4-1 and TRBJ1-1, with D possibly TRBD1 on 6 matching bases. The CDR3 reads CASSRLGGTEAFF. The CDR3 DNA sequence: TGCGCCAGCAGCCGACTAGGGGGCACTGAAGCTTTCTTT.